This T cell receptor beta chain was retrieved from a study of blood T cell repertoires in COVID-19. Study in general: Sites across the United States, Italy and Spain contributed samples from acute and convalescent COVID-19. T cells, B-cell-depleted T cells, or PBMCs provided the cDNA or gDNA that served as material.

Authors' data handling: Reference gene primer amplification yielded estimated nucleated cell counts. Assay used: immunoSEQ multiplex PCR; TCRdb lists only in-frame clones, some missing. The D gene and trimming were derived from the DNA, and the V and J assignments and clone size from that table. Of around 170,000 clones listed, roughly 84% are singletons. Trimming took off 1 base at V and 1 base at J, with 10 bases between the two ends. The CDR3 is 16 residues long. Per the germline V gene, CDR1 is KGHDR and CDR2 is SFDVKD. Input material: peripheral blood. The rearrangement uses TRBV24-1 and TRBJ1-5; no definite D call. This TCR was recovered from a man between 50 and 59 years old with active or convalescent COVID-19. The CDR3 region has the DNA TGTGCCACCAGTGATTTACGGGGAGGCAGCAATCAGCCCCAGCATTTT. Translated, it gives CATSDLRGGSNQPQHF.